A selection of T cell receptor beta chains follows, all from one sample in a study of T cell responses to AZD1222 COVID-19 vaccine. Sequencing was performed with immunoSEQ multiplex PCR; in TCRdb, only in-frame clones are kept and a portion is missing. The sample holds 150,000 or so clones; almost 95% are singletons and the top ten take roughly 2.2%. The sequenced sample was peripheral blood, obtained on day 0 of AZD1222 vaccination. All receptors come from an adult in good health. CDR3s include the opening cysteine and the closing phenylalanine or tryptophan. A D gene is named only where the DNA matches it firmly. Size values are once, few and many counts, or a class for expanded clones, and some rows have none.

j_call d_call cdr3_length v_call clone_size cdr3_aa cdr3_nt
TRBJ2-7 NA 13 TRBV6-2/TRBV6-3 NA CASSIRDNYEQYF TGTGCCAGCAGTATCCGGGACAATTACGAGCAGTACTTC
TRBJ1-1 NA 15 TRBV6-5 NA CASSYSFGENTEAFF TGTGCCAGCAGTTACTCTTTTGGGGAGAACACTGAAGCTTTCTTT
TRBJ2-7 NA 13 TRBV19 once CASPGEPSYEQYF TGTGCCAGCCCGGGAGAGCCCTCCTACGAGCAGTACTTC
TRBJ2-2 NA 17 TRBV7-8 NA CASSLRVGRGDTGELFF TGTGCCAGCAGCTTAAGGGTGGGCAGGGGCGACACCGGGGAGCTGTTTTTT
TRBJ2-7 NA 15 TRBV24-1 NA CATSDLFDSSYEQYF TGTGCCACCAGTGATTTGTTTGACAGCTCCTACGAGCAGTACTTC
TRBJ2-7 NA 17 TRBV25-1 NA CASSESPRTGVSYEQYF TGTGCCAGCAGTGAATCCCCCAGGACGGGAGTATCGTACGAGCAGTACTTC
TRBJ2-7 NA 11 TRBV29-1 few CSVYDSYEQYF TGCAGCGTCTACGACAGCTACGAGCAGTACTTC
TRBJ2-3 NA 13 TRBV15 NA CATSRDRAYTQYF TGTGCCACCAGCAGAGATCGAGCTTATACGCAGTATTTT
TRBJ2-3 NA 14 TRBV19 few CASSRKGTTDTQYF TGTGCCAGTAGTCGAAAAGGGACCACAGATACGCAGTATTTT
TRBJ2-1 NA 15 TRBV19 NA CASSTTRSIHNEQFF TGTGCCAGTAGTACCACTAGAAGCATCCACAATGAGCAGTTCTTC
TRBJ1-1 NA 15 TRBV5-8 once CASSLRGTRSPEAFF TGTGCCAGCAGTTTACGGGGGACGAGAAGCCCTGAAGCTTTCTTT
TRBJ2-7 TRBD2 16 TRBV18 NA CASSPIGVGRVYEQYF TGTGCCAGCTCACCGATCGGGGTCGGGAGGGTTTACGAACAGTACTTC
TRBJ1-1 NA 13 TRBV19 NA CASSIRVPTEAFF TGTGCCAGTAGTATTAGGGTTCCCACTGAAGCTTTCTTT
TRBJ1-4 NA 14 TRBV19 NA CASSIDIGNEKLFF TGTGCCAGTAGTATAGATATCGGGAATGAAAAACTGTTTTTT
TRBJ2-4 NA 17 TRBV18 NA CASSPVSSVLAKNIQYF TGTGCCAGCTCACCAGTGTCGTCGGTCCTAGCCAAAAACATTCAGTACTTC
TRBJ2-2 TRBD2 16 TRBV11-3 NA CASSSDPSGGAGELFF TGTGCCAGCAGCTCAGACCCCTCGGGGGGGGCCGGGGAGCTGTTTTTT
TRBJ1-2 NA 15 TRBV30 NA CAWSVPRGDFYGYTF TGTGCCTGGAGTGTACCTAGAGGGGACTTCTATGGCTACACCTTC
TRBJ2-3 TRBD1 15 TRBV9 NA CASSATGGGGDTQYF TGTGCCAGCAGCGCTACAGGGGGCGGTGGAGATACGCAGTATTTT
TRBJ1-1 TRBD1 15 TRBV19 NA CASSTRDRGGTEAFF TGTGCCAGTAGTACCCGCGACAGGGGGGGCACTGAAGCTTTCTTT
TRBJ2-6 NA 16 TRBV9 NA CASSGSGFSGANVLTF TGTGCCAGCAGCGGATCGGGTTTCTCTGGGGCCAACGTCCTGACTTTC
TRBJ1-4 TRBD1 18 TRBV7-3 NA CASSLTLGDRVVHEKLFF TGTGCCAGCAGCTTAACCCTAGGGGACAGGGTCGTTCATGAAAAACTGTTTTTT
TRBJ1-1 NA 12 TRBV7-2 NA CASSLMAAEAFF TGTGCCAGCAGCCTAATGGCAGCTGAAGCTTTCTTT
TRBJ2-7 NA 13 TRBV7-3 NA CASSLARDGEQYF TGTGCCAGCAGCTTAGCCAGGGATGGCGAGCAGTACTTC
TRBJ1-2 TRBD1 14 TRBV5-1 NA CASSLEGANYGYTF TGCGCCAGCAGCTTGGAGGGGGCCAACTATGGCTACACCTTC
TRBJ2-1 NA 11 TRBV25-1 NA CASSDLDEQFF TGTGCCAGCAGTGATCTTGATGAGCAGTTCTTC
TRBJ2-3 NA 13 TRBV19 once CASSIGGSDTQYF TGTGCCAGTAGTATAGGAGGGTCAGATACGCAGTATTTT
TRBJ1-5 TRBD1 14 TRBV2 NA CASQDRDSNQPQHF TGTGCCAGCCAAGACAGGGATAGCAATCAGCCCCAGCATTTT
TRBJ2-3 NA 14 TRBV9 once CASSVRTDTDTQYF TGTGCCAGCAGCGTACGGACAGACACAGATACGCAGTATTTT
TRBJ2-2 TRBD1 15 TRBV6-5 NA CASSLAGGDTGELFF TGTGCCAGCAGTTTGGCAGGGGGCGACACCGGGGAGCTGTTTTTT
TRBJ2-7 TRBD1 15 TRBV5-5 NA CASSLEGQALYEQYF TGTGCCAGCAGCTTGGAGGGACAGGCCCTCTACGAGCAGTACTTC
TRBJ1-5 NA 16 TRBV5-5 NA CASSWGLTRGNQPQHF TGTGCCAGCAGCTGGGGGCTGACTCGAGGCAATCAGCCCCAGCATTTT
TRBJ1-4 TRBD1 15 TRBV19 NA CASSIQQGVDEKLFF TGTGCCAGTAGTATCCAACAGGGGGTGGATGAAAAACTGTTTTTT
TRBJ2-3 TRBD2 15 TRBV3-1/TRBV3-2 NA CASSLSGGSTDTQYF TGTGCCAGCAGCCTTAGCGGGGGAAGCACAGATACGCAGTATTTT
TRBJ1-2 NA 12 TRBV6-5 once CASRAGNAGYTF TGTGCCAGCAGGGCGGGGAATGCTGGCTACACCTTC
TRBJ2-5 TRBD2 16 TRBV19 NA CASSNPGLADEETQYF TGTGCCAGTAGCAACCCTGGACTAGCGGATGAAGAGACCCAGTACTTC
TRBJ1-1 NA 14 TRBV3-1/TRBV3-2 NA CASSLRAPHTEAFF TGTGCCAGCAGCCTGCGGGCGCCTCACACTGAAGCTTTCTTT
TRBJ1-6 TRBD1 13 TRBV7-9 NA CASSFRGNSPLHF TGTGCCAGCAGCTTCAGGGGGAATTCACCCCTCCACTTT
TRBJ1-1 NA 15 TRBV5-5 NA CASSLAWTLNTEAFF TGTGCCAGCAGCCTTGCTTGGACACTGAACACTGAAGCTTTCTTT
TRBJ1-5 NA 14 TRBV7-2 NA CASSLGVRDPAQHF TGTGCCAGCAGCTTAGGCGTCAGAGACCCCGCCCAGCATTTT
TRBJ1-2 NA 16 TRBV5-6 NA CASSSWRRQPNYGYTF TGTGCCAGCAGCTCATGGCGTCGACAGCCGAACTATGGCTACACCTTC
TRBJ1-1 NA 14 TRBV18 NA CASSQLQENTEAFF TGTGCCAGCTCACAACTCCAGGAGAACACTGAAGCTTTCTTT
TRBJ2-3 NA 12 TRBV19 once CASQRGTDTQYF TGTGCCAGCCAAAGGGGCACAGATACGCAGTATTTT
TRBJ1-6 NA 14 TRBV2 once CASSVQGDDSPLHF TGTGCCAGCAGCGTACAGGGTGATGATTCACCCCTCCACTTT
TRBJ1-6 NA 14 TRBV25-1 NA CASSGPGDRSPLHF TGTGCCAGCAGCGGACCGGGGGATCGGTCACCCCTCCACTTT
TRBJ1-2 NA 13 TRBV18 NA CASSPGGDYGYTF TGTGCCAGCTCACCGGGAGGGGACTATGGCTACACCTTC
TRBJ1-1 NA 12 TRBV10-3 NA CAISEENTEAFF TGTGCCATCAGTGAAGAGAACACTGAAGCTTTCTTT
TRBJ2-1 NA 14 TRBV7-3 once CASSPPPHYNEQFF TGTGCCAGCAGCCCCCCCCCTCACTACAATGAGCAGTTCTTC
TRBJ2-3 TRBD2 16 TRBV5-1 NA CASSFTGGRGRDTQYF TGCGCCAGCAGCTTTACGGGAGGAAGGGGTCGAGATACGCAGTATTTT
TRBJ1-6 NA 15 TRBV10-2 few CASRDTGTRDSPLHF TGCGCCAGCAGGGATACAGGGACGAGGGATTCACCCCTCCACTTT
TRBJ2-7 TRBD1 14 TRBV6-5 NA CASSKNRGIYEQYF TGTGCCAGCAGTAAAAACAGGGGTATCTACGAGCAGTACTTC